These 5 T cell receptor beta chains came from one sample sequenced in a study of identical twins. TCRdb used MiXCR to reprocess the 5' RACE reads, holding one entry per CDR3 protein. The table has 1.5 million to 2 million distinct CDR3 sequences, less than 40% seen once; the top ten hold around 0.3%. Input material: cord blood. The receptors here all came from a newborn girl in good health.

The rearrangement uses TRBV5-1 and TRBJ1-2; D not certain. The CDR3 totals 13 residues. Trimming stripped 4 bases from V and 4 bases from J, with 11 bases between. Per germline, CDR1 SGHRS and CDR2 YFSETQ. The CDR3 DNA follows: TGCGCCAGCAGCGACCGGGAGCGCTATGGCTACACCTTC. This gives the protein CASSDRERYGYTF.

This clonotype was detected a few times. The chain recombines TRBV4-2 with TRBJ2-1, with 7 bases lining up with TRBD1. Per the germline V gene, CDR1 is LGHNA and CDR2 is YNFKEQ. V shed 0 bases and J 6 bases; nucleotides not matched to a gene: 5. This CDR3 contains 15 residues. The CDR3 nucleotides are TGTGCCAGCAGCCAAGAGAGGGCAGGGGGCAATGAGCAGTTCTTC. As protein: CASSQERAGGNEQFF.

This clonotype was seen a handful of times. The chain is built from TRBV5-1 and TRBJ2-3; D gene uncertain. This CDR3 has 16 amino acids. The germline CDR1 and CDR2 sequences are SGHRS and YFSETQ. The V and J ends lost 0 bases and 4 bases respectively, with 15 bases between them. DNA for the CDR3: TGCGCCAGCAGCTTGGATCTAACCTTCGCCGCAGATACGCAGTATTTT. Translating it yields CASSLDLTFAADTQYF. Looking up the rest from reference TRBV5-1 and TRBJ2-3 gives the full variable domain: KAGVTQTPRYLIKTRGQQVTLSCSPISGHRSVSWYQQTPGQGLQFLFEYFSETQRNKGNFPGRFSGRQFSNSRSEMNVSTLELGDSALYLCASSLDLTFAADTQYFGPGTRLTVL.

This clonotype was observed a few times. The chain combines TRBV6-5 with TRBJ1-2; 8 nucleotides match TRBD1. The germline V gene encodes CDR1 MNHEY and CDR2 SVGAGI. V lost 6 bases to trimming and J lost 7 bases; unmatched junction nucleotides: 7. This CDR3 comprises 13 residues. CDR3 sequence reads: CASRTGQGGGYTF. The CDR3 DNA follows: TGTGCCAGCAGAACCGGACAGGGCGGTGGCTACACCTTC.

The chain couples TRBV20-1 to TRBJ1-3; possibly TRBD1 for D (5 bases). The germline V gene encodes CDR1 DFQATT and CDR2 SNEGSKA (reference sequence). This CDR3 has 14 amino acids. Deletions cut 3 bases from V and 3 bases from J, with 12 bases between. The chain's CDR3 is CSASKGAGGNTIYF. Here the CDR3 DNA reads TGCAGTGCTAGCAAAGGGGCTGGTGGAAACACCATATATTTT.